The 30 T cell receptor beta chains reported below all come from one sample, sequenced in a study of blood T cell repertoires in COVID-19. The data were produced by immunoSEQ multiplex PCR, yet TCRdb's version contains in-frame clones alone and is incomplete. The sample records roughly 150,000 clones, approximately 90% being singletons. Specimen: peripheral blood. The receptors were gathered from a young man with acute or convalescent COVID-19.

The V gene is TRBV5-4, the J gene TRBJ1-2; weak D call: TRBD1 (5 bases). The ends were cut back, 4 bases at V and 8 bases at J, with 12 bases in the middle. Germline loops: CDR1 SGHNT, CDR2 YYREEE (reference sequence). This CDR3 contains 12 residues. CDR3 protein: CASSPEQVGYTF. As DNA, the CDR3 is TGTGCCAGCAGCCCGGAACAGGTGGGCTACACCTTC.

The rearrangement uses TRBV5-1 and TRBJ1-6; 12 bases match TRBD1. The CDR3 has 17 amino acids. J gave up 9 bases and V 2 bases, and 9 bases lay outside the gene matches. In germline, CDR1 is SGHRS, CDR2 YFSETQ. CDR3 sequence (DNA): TGCGCCAGCAGCTTTACCGGGACAGGGGGCGCGAGTTCACCCCTCCACTTT. This encodes CASSFTGTGGASSPLHF. The whole variable domain, filled in from reference TRBV5-1 and TRBJ1-6, reads KAGVTQTPRYLIKTRGQQVTLSCSPISGHRSVSWYQQTPGQGLQFLFEYFSETQRNKGNFPGRFSGRQFSNSRSEMNVSTLELGDSALYLCASSFTGTGGASSPLHFGNGTRLTVT.

J is TRBJ2-7 and V is TRBV10-2, with 7 bases lining up with TRBD1. CDR1 and CDR2 from the germline V gene are WSHSY and SAAADI. This CDR3 is built from 14 residues. J lost 7 bases, V lost 2 bases, and 8 bases had no gene match. CDR3 sequence: CASSENRGSGEQYF. The CDR3 bases are TGCGCCAGCAGTGAGAACAGGGGCTCTGGGGAGCAGTACTTC.

The chain joins TRBV7-8 to TRBJ1-2, with TRBD1 identical over 7 bases. The CDR3 has 13 residues. The junction had 4 bases not matched to a gene; V was cut back by 1 base and J by 8 bases. In germline, CDR1 is SGHVS, CDR2 FQNEAQ. The CDR3 sequence: CASSLGQGIGYTF. The CDR3 nucleotides read TGTGCCAGCAGCTTAGGACAGGGAATAGGCTACACCTTC.

V gene TRBV6-6 combines with J gene TRBJ1-2; D is undetermined. The length of the CDR3 is 8 residues. V gave up 4 bases and J gave up 13 bases, with 4 bases separating them. CDR1 MNHNY and CDR2 SVGAGI come from the germline V gene (reference sequence). The CDR3 protein is CASSFLTF. CDR3 nucleotides: TGTGCCAGCAGTTTCCTCACCTTC.

This chain joins TRBV6-5 and TRBJ1-5, with 7 bases identical to TRBD1. Germline-derived CDR1 and CDR2 are MNHEY and SVGAGI. V lost 6 bases, J lost 1 base, and 6 bases stayed unmatched. The CDR3 runs to 15 residues. The CDR3 DNA reads as TGTGCCAGCAGACACCCGACAGGGAGCAATCAGCCCCAGCATTTT. As protein: CASRHPTGSNQPQHF.

The V and J genes are TRBV5-1 and TRBJ1-1; 7 bases line up with TRBD1. Per germline, CDR1 SGHRS and CDR2 YFSETQ. J was trimmed by 4 bases and V by 3 bases; bases with no gene match: 12. This CDR3 comprises 16 residues. CDR3 in DNA: TGCGCCAGCAGCTCAAAAACAGGGGCGATTATCACTGAAGCTTTCTTT. Residues: CASSSKTGAIITEAFF.

This chain connects TRBV4-1 to TRBJ2-7; 16 nucleotides match TRBD2. The V gene's germline CDR1 is MGHRA and CDR2 YSYEKL. V dropped 6 bases and J dropped 1; count of bases not matched to a gene: 3. The CDR3 extends over 16 amino acids. The CDR3 DNA sequence: TGCGCCAGCAGTCCGGGACTAGCGGGGGGGTCCTACGAGCAGTACTTC. Its protein product is CASSPGLAGGSYEQYF.

This clone has a count of ten or more. The J gene is TRBJ1-1, the V gene TRBV12-3 or TRBV12-4; 8 nucleotides match TRBD1. The CDR3 has 13 amino acids. Trimming removed 8 bases from V and 10 bases from J; junction bases left unmatched: 12. The CDR3 coding sequence is TGTGCCAGCCGAACCGGCCAGGGGGCGTCAGCTTTCTTT. This gives the protein CASRTGQGASAFF.

The V call is TRBV10-1, the J call TRBJ1-2; 9 bases are a match to TRBD1. CDR1 and CDR2 from the germline V gene are WNHNN and SYGVQD (reference sequence). V lost 4 bases and J lost 5; bases outside the gene matches: 2. CDR3 length equals 13 residues. The CDR3 nucleotides are TGCGCCAGCAGTGCGGGACAGGGATATGGCTACACCTTC. Encoded protein: CASSAGQGYGYTF.

Turning to this clone: Other DNA sequences of this sample code for an identical CDR3. V and J are TRBV7-9 and TRBJ1-4, with 7 bases aligning to TRBD1. Germline CDR1 SEHNR, CDR2 FQNEAQ (reference sequence). After removal of 5 bases from V and 3 bases from J, the junction contained 3 bases not matched to a gene. The CDR3 consists of 14 residues. The CDR3 nucleotides are TGTGCCAGCAGCCGCGACAGGGCTAATGAAAAACTGTTTTTT. It yields the protein CASSRDRANEKLFF.

This CDR3 reads CASSLWTGHQETQYF. Written as DNA, the CDR3 is TGTGCCAGCAGTTTATGGACAGGCCATCAAGAGACCCAGTACTTC. The V call is TRBV6-6, the J call TRBJ2-5, with 7 bases aligning to TRBD1. Germline CDR1 MNHNY, CDR2 SVGAGI (reference sequence). The CDR3 totals 15 residues. J was trimmed by 2 bases and V by 4 bases; bases with no gene match: 7.

This clone was recorded a few times. This sequence joins TRBV18 and TRBJ1-6, with D hard to call. Trimming shortened V by 4 bases and J by 10 bases, and 8 bases separated the two germline ends. CDR1 and CDR2 from the germline V gene are KGHSH and LQKENI. The CDR3 extends over 12 amino acids. This chain's CDR3 is CASSRSGSPLHF. The DNA of the CDR3 is TGTGCCAGCTCACGAAGCGGGTCACCCCTCCACTTT.

This rearrangement joins TRBV5-4 to TRBJ1-2; D is uncertain. V gave up 1 base and J gave up 8 bases, with 18 bases separating them. Germline assignment: CDR1 SGHNT and CDR2 YYREEE (reference sequence). This CDR3 comprises 15 residues. The CDR3 loop is CASSLYAGSVGGYTF. CDR3 nucleotide sequence: TGTGCCAGCAGCTTGTACGCAGGTTCAGTTGGAGGCTACACCTTC.

This sequence joins TRBV5-6 and TRBJ1-6; 9 positions agree with TRBD1. Germline V CDR1 and CDR2: SGHDT, YYEEEE. This CDR3 spans 16 amino acids. V was pared by 3 bases and J by 3 bases, with 4 bases of the junction left unmatched. In DNA, the CDR3 is TGTGCCAGCAGCTACCGGACAGGGGTCTATAATTCACCCCTCCACTTT. The encoded protein is CASSYRTGVYNSPLHF.

The rearrangement joins TRBV24-1 to TRBJ1-5; perhaps TRBD1 as D (5 bases). The V gene's germline CDR1 is KGHDR and CDR2 SFDVKD. The length of the CDR3 is 15 residues. The V end was cut by 4 bases, the J end by 1 base, with 10 bases between. The DNA for the CDR3 is TGTGCCACCAGTGAGGCAGGGCAGAGCAATCAGCCCCAGCATTTT. Translation gives CATSEAGQSNQPQHF.

The chain combines TRBV3-1 (or the pseudogene TRBV3-2) with TRBJ2-1; TRBD2 matches 12 bases. The germline gives CDR1 LGHDT, CDR2 YNNKEL (reference sequence). This CDR3 has 16 residues. Losses at the gene ends were 4 bases for V and 7 bases for J; bases not matched to a gene: 8. CDR3 in DNA: TGTGCCAGCAGCCCCCAACTAGCGGGAGGTAGTAATGAGCAGTTCTTC. Protein product: CASSPQLAGGSNEQFF.

This chain connects TRBV2 to TRBJ1-2, with unresolved D. The germline V and J ends were trimmed by 7 bases and 2 bases, with 5 bases remaining between them. The CDR3 has 11 amino acids. Looked up from germline, CDR1 is SNHLY and CDR2 is FYNNEI. The DNA for the CDR3 is TGTGCCAGCAACCAGAACTATGGCTACACCTTC. Translated, it gives CASNQNYGYTF.

The V call is TRBV6-5, the J call TRBJ2-1, with TRBD1 as a possible D gene (6 bases). Looked up from germline, CDR1 is MNHEY and CDR2 is SVGAGI. The CDR3 sequence is 13 residues long. Trimming left V 5 bases short and J 10 bases short, with 15 bases between. The CDR3 DNA reads TGTGCCAGCAGTACCCAGAGACAGGTCGAGCAGTTCTTC. It is translated as CASSTQRQVEQFF.

This clone was picked up one time. The chain has TRBV12-5 and TRBJ1-2; D call uncertain. CDR3 length: 12 amino acids. The germline V and J ends were trimmed by 5 bases and 6 bases, with 10 bases remaining between them. In germline, CDR1 is LGHNT, CDR2 FRNRAP. The CDR3 loop is CASGPRQDGYTF. The CDR3 region has the DNA TGTGCTAGTGGTCCCAGACAAGATGGCTACACCTTC.

In this sample, this clone turned up once. The DNA of the CDR3 is TGTGCCAGCAGCACGAACAGGGATGCTGGAAACACCATATATTTT. Translated: CASSTNRDAGNTIYF. The chain uses TRBV5-6 and TRBJ1-3, with D maybe TRBD1 (6 bases). The CDR3 covers 15 residues. The V and J ends lost 4 bases and 2 bases respectively, with 13 bases between them. From germline, CDR1 is SGHDT and CDR2 YYEEEE.

The rearrangement joins TRBV15 to TRBJ2-7, with 9 positions matching TRBD2. There are 15 residues in the CDR3. CDR1 and CDR2 (germline): LNHNV, YYDKDF (reference sequence). V trimming: 1 base; J trimming: 2 bases; junction bases outside the gene matches: 3. CDR3 protein: CATSRVPSGTYEQYF. CDR3 coding DNA: TGTGCCACCAGCAGAGTACCTAGCGGGACCTACGAGCAGTACTTC.

The chain employs TRBV19 and TRBJ1-4; the match to TRBD1 covers 7 bases. The CDR3 is made up of 15 amino acids. V shed 11 bases and J 6 bases; nucleotides not matched to a gene: 15. CDR1 and CDR2 from the germline V gene are LNHDA and SQIVND (reference sequence). The CDR3: CASGQAGTGYEKLFF. CDR3 nucleotide sequence: TGTGCCTCCGGACAGGCCGGGACGGGTTATGAAAAACTGTTTTTT.

The chain uses TRBV11-2 and TRBJ1-5; 7 nucleotides align to TRBD1. Per the germline V gene, CDR1 is SGHAT and CDR2 is FQNNGV. Losses at the gene ends were 5 bases for V and 3 bases for J; bases not matched to a gene: 4. The CDR3 is 14 amino acids. The CDR3 DNA sequence: TGTGCCAGCAGCAGGGACAGAGTCAATCAGCCCCAGCATTTT. Translation gives CASSRDRVNQPQHF. Full variable domain (rest looked up from reference TRBV11-2 and TRBJ1-5): EAGVAQSPRYKIIEKRQSVAFWCNPISGHATLYWYQQILGQGPKLLIQFQNNGVVDDSQLPKDRFSAERLKGVDSTLKIQPAKLEDSAVYLCASSRDRVNQPQHFGDGTRLSIL.

The rearrangement joins TRBV9 to TRBJ1-4; 9 bases line up with TRBD1. This CDR3 comprises 20 residues. Germline V lookup: CDR1 SGDLS, CDR2 YYNGEE. V shed 3 bases, J shed 3 bases, and the junction held 18 bases outside the gene matches. CDR3 bases: TGTGCCAGCAGCGCCCCAGGGGGACAGGGACAAAACGAGGCTAATGAAAAACTGTTTTTT. Translating gives CASSAPGGQGQNEANEKLFF.

The rearrangement links TRBV6-2 or TRBV6-3 to TRBJ1-5, with a tentative D call TRBD1 (5 bases). The CDR3 spans 13 residues. V shed 4 bases and J shed 5 bases, with 9 bases lying between them. CDR1 and CDR2 from the germline V gene are MNHEY and SVGEGT. CDR3 nucleotide sequence: TGTGCCAGCAGTTTTGGCAGGGATCAGCCCCAGCATTTT. This gives the protein CASSFGRDQPQHF.

The J gene is TRBJ2-7, the V gene TRBV5-1, with TRBD1 matching over 7 bases. The CDR3 length is 15 residues. V lost 0 bases to trimming and J lost 2 bases; unmatched junction nucleotides: 5. CDR1 is SGHRS and CDR2 is YFSETQ in the germline V gene. The CDR3 here is CASSLALGQPYEQYF. The DNA for the CDR3 is TGCGCCAGCAGCTTGGCCCTGGGACAGCCCTACGAGCAGTACTTC.

This clone was picked up a small number of times. This sequence joins TRBV5-1 and TRBJ2-3, with D possibly being TRBD2 (6 bases). Germline assignment: CDR1 SGHRS and CDR2 YFSETQ. The CDR3 sequence is 15 residues long. The ends were cut back, 9 bases at V and 2 bases at J, with 19 bases in the middle. CDR3 sequence reads: CANSLTGAPTDTQYF. CDR3 bases: TGCGCCAACTCACTCACGGGAGCCCCCACAGATACGCAGTATTTT.

V gene TRBV4-1 combines with J gene TRBJ1-5, with 9 bases lining up with TRBD1. Germline CDR1 is MGHRA and CDR2 is YSYEKL. After removal of 3 bases from V and 6 bases from J, the junction contained 12 bases not matched to a gene. This CDR3 spans 17 amino acids. CDR3 protein: CASSHPYRDREGQPQHF. CDR3 sequence (DNA): TGCGCCAGCAGCCACCCCTACCGGGACAGGGAAGGTCAGCCCCAGCATTTT.

The V call is TRBV5-1, the J call TRBJ2-5; possible D gene TRBD2, 6 bases. The CDR3 covers 17 residues. With 0 bases removed from V and 2 bases from J, the gap between germline ends came to 17 bases. CDR1 and CDR2 (germline): SGHRS, YFSETQ. The CDR3 protein is CASSLGLWGAGQETQYF. The DNA of the CDR3 is TGCGCCAGCAGCTTGGGGTTGTGGGGTGCGGGACAAGAGACCCAGTACTTC.